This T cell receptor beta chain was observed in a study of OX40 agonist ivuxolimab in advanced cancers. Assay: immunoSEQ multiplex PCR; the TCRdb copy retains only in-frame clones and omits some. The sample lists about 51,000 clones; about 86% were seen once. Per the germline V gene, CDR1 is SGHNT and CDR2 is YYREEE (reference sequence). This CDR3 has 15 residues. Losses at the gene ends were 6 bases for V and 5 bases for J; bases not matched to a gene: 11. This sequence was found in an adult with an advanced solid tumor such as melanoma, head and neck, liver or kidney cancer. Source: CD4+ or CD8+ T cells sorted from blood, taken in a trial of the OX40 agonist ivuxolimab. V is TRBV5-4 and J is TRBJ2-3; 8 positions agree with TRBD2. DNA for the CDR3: TGTGCCAGCACGAAAGGGACTAGGGCACAAGATACGCAGTATTTT. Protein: CASTKGTRAQDTQYF.